Sequencing of this T cell receptor beta chain was carried out in a study of shared clonotypes between healthy human individuals. V was clipped by 5 bases and J by 8 bases, with 24 bases between them. In germline, CDR1 is SEHNR, CDR2 FQNEAQ (reference sequence). This CDR3 contains 16 residues. Clones were read by immunoSEQ multiplex PCR, and TCRdb kept only the in-frame ones, dropping some. The profile covers about 980,000 clones, with 76% appearing a single time and about 1.5% taken by the ten largest. Source material: memory CD4+ T cells sorted from blood. The subset denotes: CD45RA-negative fraction. The chain joins TRBV7-9 to TRBJ1-2; no definite D call. This sequence originates from a man between 18 and 29 years old in good health. In DNA form, the CDR3 reads TGTGCCAGCAGCACCCAATTCGGACCGACGACGCAAGGCTACACCTTC. Residues: CASSTQFGPTTQGYTF.